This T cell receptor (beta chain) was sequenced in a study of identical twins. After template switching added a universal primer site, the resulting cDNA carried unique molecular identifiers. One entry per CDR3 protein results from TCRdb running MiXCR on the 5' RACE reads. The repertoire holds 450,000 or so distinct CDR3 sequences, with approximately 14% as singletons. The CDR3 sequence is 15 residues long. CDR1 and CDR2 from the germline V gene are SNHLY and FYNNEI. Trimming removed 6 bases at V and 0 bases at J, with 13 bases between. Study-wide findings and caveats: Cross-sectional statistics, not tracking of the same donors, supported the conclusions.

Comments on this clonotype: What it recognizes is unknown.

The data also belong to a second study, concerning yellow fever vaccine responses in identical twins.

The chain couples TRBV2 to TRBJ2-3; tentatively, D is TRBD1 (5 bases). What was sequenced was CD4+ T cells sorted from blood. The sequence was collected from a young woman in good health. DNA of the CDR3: TGTGCCAGCAGGGGGCGGCAGTCTAGCACAGATACGCAGTATTTT. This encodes CASRGRQSSTDTQYF.